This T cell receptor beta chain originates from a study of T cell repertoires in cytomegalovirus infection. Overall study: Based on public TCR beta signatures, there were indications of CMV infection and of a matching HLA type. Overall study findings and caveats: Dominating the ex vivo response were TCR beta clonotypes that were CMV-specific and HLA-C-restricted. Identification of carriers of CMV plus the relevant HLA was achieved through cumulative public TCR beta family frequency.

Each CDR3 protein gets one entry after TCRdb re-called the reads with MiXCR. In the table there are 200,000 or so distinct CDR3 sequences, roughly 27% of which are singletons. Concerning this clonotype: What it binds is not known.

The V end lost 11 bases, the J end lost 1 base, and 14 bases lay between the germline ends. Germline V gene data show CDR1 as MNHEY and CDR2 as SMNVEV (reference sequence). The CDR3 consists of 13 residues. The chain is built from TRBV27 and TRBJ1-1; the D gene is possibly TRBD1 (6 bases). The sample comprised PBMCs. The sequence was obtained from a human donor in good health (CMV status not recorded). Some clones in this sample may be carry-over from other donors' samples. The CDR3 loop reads CAAGGHGNTEAFF. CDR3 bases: TGTGCCGCGGGGGGGCACGGGAACACTGAAGCTTTCTTT.